Shown below are 19 T cell receptor beta chains from a single sample sequenced in a study of T cells expressing NK-cell markers. Using the 5' RACE reads, TCRdb records one entry per CDR3 protein without DNA. Recorded for this sample: fewer than 400,000 distinct CDR3 sequences. Sequencing was performed on blood T cells: a sorted CD56 or NKG2C T cell subset, CD4+ or CD8+ T cells, or bulk PBMC T cells (not recorded which). The receptors were gathered from a woman aged 45 to 65 in good health.

This rearrangement joins TRBV7-9 to TRBJ2-1; TCRdb reports TRBD2, a call that lacks DNA to check it against. Germline V gene lookup returns CDR1 SEHNR and CDR2 FQNEAQ (reference sequence). The CDR3 loop spans 15 amino acids. The CDR3 here is CASSPKAGDLWEQFF.

CDR3 protein: CASSPSRTSEQFF. The V call is TRBV18, the J call TRBJ2-1. Germline V gene data show CDR1 as KGHSH and CDR2 as LQKENI. There are 13 residues in the CDR3.

The J gene is TRBJ2-6, the V gene TRBV18. The germline gives CDR1 KGHSH, CDR2 LQKENI. The CDR3 is 20 amino acids. CDR3 sequence reads: CASSPPFGQANRPGANVLTF.

The chain recombines TRBV7-6 with TRBJ2-1; TCRdb gives TRBD2 as the D gene, but with no DNA this cannot be confirmed. CDR3 length: 17 amino acids. Germline values: CDR1 SGHVS, CDR2 FNYEAQ. The CDR3 sequence is CASSLEVSGRLYNEQFF.

The rearrangement uses TRBV5-1 and TRBJ2-1; TCRdb's D gene call, TRBD2, goes unchecked for lack of DNA. This CDR3 contains 19 residues. Germline V gene sequence: CDR1 SGHRS, CDR2 YFSETQ. The CDR3 protein is CASSPQVGRLAGVINEQFF.

The CDR3 spells CSVAQTLKGRTVLYEQYF. This rearrangement joins TRBV29-1 to TRBJ2-7. CDR1 SQVTM and CDR2 ANQGSEA come from the germline V gene. CDR3 length: 18 amino acids.

The V and J genes are TRBV9 and TRBJ1-1; TCRdb gives TRBD1 as the D gene, but with no DNA this cannot be confirmed. The V gene's germline CDR1 is SGDLS and CDR2 YYNGEE. The CDR3 is 12 residues long. The CDR3 sequence is CASSVGQGRAFF.

The V call is TRBV6-2 or TRBV6-3, the J call TRBJ2-2; with no DNA, the TCRdb D assignment of TRBD1 cannot be verified. The CDR3 covers 17 residues. CDR1 is MNHEY, CDR2 SVGEGT, per germline. The CDR3 region is CASSYLLGGSGTGELFF.

The CDR3 loop reads CASSLDGWAREQFF. The V call is TRBV7-9, the J call TRBJ2-1; TCRdb outputs TRBD1, but without DNA this stays unchecked. CDR3 length: 14 residues. CDR1 and CDR2 from the germline V gene are SEHNR and FQNEAQ (reference sequence).

The V gene is TRBV5-1, the J gene TRBJ1-1; TCRdb outputs TRBD1, but without DNA this stays unchecked. The germline CDR1 and CDR2 sequences are SGHRS and YFSETQ. The CDR3 spans 14 residues. The CDR3 sequence: CASSLPGQGREAFF.

V usage is TRBV6-1 and J usage is TRBJ2-3; TCRdb gives TRBD2 as the D gene, but with no DNA this cannot be confirmed. The germline CDR1 and CDR2 sequences are MNHNS and SASEGT. The CDR3 consists of 20 residues. CDR3: CASSPGTSGLPKASTDTQYF.

The gene calls are TRBV5-1 and TRBJ1-1; absent DNA, TCRdb's TRBD1 call cannot be checked. Germline-derived CDR1 and CDR2 are SGHRS and YFSETQ. This CDR3 region has 13 residues. CDR3 region: CASSSLTGAEAFF. Using reference TRBV5-1 and TRBJ1-1 for the parts outside the CDR3, the full variable domain is KAGVTQTPRYLIKTRGQQVTLSCSPISGHRSVSWYQQTPGQGLQFLFEYFSETQRNKGNFPGRFSGRQFSNSRSEMNVSTLELGDSALYLCASSSLTGAEAFFGQGTRLTVV.

This CDR3 is CSAFRDRVVTEAFF. The genes are TRBV20-1 and TRBJ1-1; TCRdb proposes TRBD1, but this gene call is untestable without DNA. This CDR3 comprises 14 residues. The germline gives CDR1 DFQATT, CDR2 SNEGSKA (reference sequence).

This sequence joins TRBV4-1 and TRBJ1-4; TCRdb reports TRBD1, a call that lacks DNA to check it against. The germline V gene encodes CDR1 MGHRA and CDR2 YSYEKL. This CDR3 comprises 14 residues. CDR3: CASSQGGGNEKLFF.

V usage is TRBV3-1 and J usage is TRBJ2-7; without DNA, the TCRdb call of TRBD2 cannot be checked. The CDR3 contains 13 residues. Germline loops: CDR1 LGHDT, CDR2 YNNKEL (reference sequence). The CDR3 protein is CARKTSGSGEQYF.

This chain connects TRBV7-8 to TRBJ1-2; TCRdb's D call, TRBD1, is unchecked because there is no DNA. The CDR3 totals 15 residues. CDR1 is SGHVS and CDR2 is FQNEAQ in the germline V gene. The CDR3 loop is CASSLGGGGYFSYSF.

V gene TRBV5-6 combines with J gene TRBJ1-6. CDR3 size: 13 residues. From germline, CDR1 is SGHDT and CDR2 YYEEEE. The CDR3: CASGVGNNSPLHF.

The chain uses TRBV12-3 or TRBV12-4 and TRBJ1-1; TCRdb calls TRBD1, which cannot be checked without DNA. This CDR3 has 14 amino acids. The CDR3 loop is CASSLGGRYTEAFF.

The chain couples TRBV29-1 to TRBJ1-1. The germline CDR1 and CDR2 sequences are SQVTM and ANQGSEA. There are 13 residues in the CDR3. The CDR3 sequence is CSVEFQENTEAFF.